This TCR beta chain appears in the sequencing data of a study of STAT5B mutations in CD4+ large granular lymphocyte leukemia. Across the study: The CDR3 'QG' motif was associated with a particular HLA allele among healthy donors.

Points from the study as a whole: Patient CD4-sorted repertoires looked more clonal than healthy CD4+ repertoires, even without putative leukemic clones. Main leukemic clonotypes were patient-specific, but more than 20% appeared at low frequency elsewhere. Compared with healthy controls (2/35), patient top clones favored TRBV06 (8/27).

V shed 4 bases, J shed 2 bases, and the junction held 4 bases outside the gene matches. The CDR3 spans 14 residues. Germline assignment: CDR1 LGHNA and CDR2 YNFKEQ. With respect to this clone: Its antigen remains unknown.

Clones were sequenced by immunoSEQ multiplex PCR, and TCRdb holds only the in-frame ones, with some missing. The sample contains more than 30,000 clones, about 81% of which appear only once. The gene calls are TRBV4-2 and TRBJ2-5, with TRBD1 identical over 7 bases. Material: CD4+ T cells from blood buffy coats. The TCR originated in a human donor in good health. Here the CDR3 reads CASSPAGGQETQYF. CDR3 coding DNA: TGTGCCAGCAGCCCAGCAGGGGGTCAAGAGACCCAGTACTTC.